These 18 T cell receptor beta chains came from one sample sequenced in a study of OX40 agonist ivuxolimab in advanced cancers. Generated by immunoSEQ multiplex PCR, the TCRdb table keeps only in-frame clones and is missing some. The sample yields fewer than 12,000 clones, 78% seen once. Sequenced material: CD4+ or CD8+ T cells sorted from blood, taken in a trial of the OX40 agonist ivuxolimab. The source of these receptors is an adult with an advanced solid tumor such as melanoma, head and neck, liver or kidney cancer.

Regarding this clone: A read error may explain this, as a much larger clone is one base away. The V call is TRBV6-5, the J call TRBJ1-1; the D gene is possibly TRBD1 (6 bases). The CDR3 totals 13 residues. Germline lookup yields CDR1 MNHEY and CDR2 SVGAGI. DNA of the CDR3: TGTGCCAGCAGTTCACAGGGTGGCACTGAAGTTTTCTTT. As protein: CASSSQGGTEVFF.

The chain uses TRBV29-1 and TRBJ1-1; perhaps TRBD1 as D (5 bases). Germline V gene lookup returns CDR1 SQVTM and CDR2 ANQGSEA. The CDR3 loop spans 17 amino acids. V was shortened by 1 base and J by 0 bases, with 18 bases between the two germline ends. CDR3 sequence reads: CSVEVGKKGPMNTEAFF. The CDR3 coding sequence is TGCAGCGTTGAAGTGGGGAAGAAGGGACCAATGAACACTGAAGCTTTCTTT.

The V and J genes are TRBV7-3 and TRBJ2-1; 7 bases are a match to TRBD2. From germline, CDR1 is SGHTA and CDR2 FQGTGA. The CDR3 contains 17 residues. Trimming at V came to 5 bases and at J to 4 bases, leaving 14 bases not matched to a gene. For the CDR3, the DNA is TGTGCCAGCAGCCCCAGAGGATCTAGCGGACGATACAATGAGCAGTTCTTC. Encoded protein: CASSPRGSSGRYNEQFF.

This clone has only one observation. J is TRBJ2-5 and V is TRBV27; D is perhaps TRBD2 (6 bases). Trimming cost V 6 bases and J 1 base, with 12 bases left between them. The CDR3 is 14 residues long. Germline V gene lookup returns CDR1 MNHEY and CDR2 SMNVEV (reference sequence). The CDR3: CASRGGISQETQYF. CDR3 DNA sequence: TGTGCCAGCAGAGGCGGGATCTCCCAAGAGACCCAGTACTTC.

CDR3 DNA: TGTGCCAGCAGTTACTCGGGGGTGGGCACTGAAGCTTTCTTT. Protein: CASSYSGVGTEAFF. This chain links TRBV6-6 with TRBJ1-1; tentative D call: TRBD1 (5 bases). The CDR3 has 14 amino acids. Germline V gene data show CDR1 as MNHNY and CDR2 as SVGAGI (reference sequence). Trimming removed 0 bases at V and 4 bases at J, with 9 bases between.

The chain links TRBV27 to TRBJ2-7; the D is unclear. CDR3 length: 14 amino acids. Trimming took 2 bases from V and 5 from J, leaving 13 bases between them. CDR1 MNHEY and CDR2 SMNVEV come from the germline V gene (reference sequence). The CDR3 coding sequence is TGTGCCAGCAGTTTAGCTAGGGCGAAACACGAGCAGTACTTC. Amino acid sequence: CASSLARAKHEQYF.

The rearrangement uses TRBV19 and TRBJ1-2; no clear D. Germline CDR1 and CDR2: LNHDA and SQIVND (reference sequence). The CDR3 loop spans 15 amino acids. The ends were cut back, 7 bases at V and 5 bases at J, with 20 bases in the middle. CDR3 protein: CASTPGPDTGYGYTF. The CDR3 DNA reads TGTGCCAGTACCCCGGGCCCCGACACGGGGTATGGCTACACCTTC.

This clone has only one observation. The J gene is TRBJ2-3, the V gene TRBV6-1; 15 bases map to TRBD2. This CDR3 region has 14 residues. V gave up 10 bases and J gave up 3 bases; unmatched junction bases: 2. Per germline, CDR1 MNHNS and CDR2 SASEGT. For the CDR3, the DNA is TGTGCCACGGGACTAGCGGGAGGAACAGATACGCAGTATTTT. Its protein is CATGLAGGTDTQYF.

The chain has TRBV6-5 and TRBJ2-2, with D uncertain. Germline V lookup: CDR1 MNHEY, CDR2 SVGAGI. V lost 2 bases and J lost 1, with 8 bases in between. This CDR3 spans 15 amino acids. The CDR3 here is CASSYGPENTGELFF. In DNA, the CDR3 is TGTGCCAGCAGTTACGGGCCAGAGAACACCGGGGAGCTGTTTTTT.

This chain joins TRBV5-8 and TRBJ2-7, with D unclear. The germline V gene encodes CDR1 SGHTS and CDR2 YDEGEE. Trimming took off 0 bases at V and 8 bases at J, with 6 bases between the two ends. This CDR3 contains 11 residues. The DNA for the CDR3 is TGTGCCAGCAGCTTGGGCCTCCAGCAGTACTTC. Residues: CASSLGLQQYF.

The chain couples TRBV9 to TRBJ1-4; D is unclear. V lost 1 base, J lost 3 bases, and 4 bases lay in between. The CDR3 contains 13 residues. CDR1 is SGDLS and CDR2 is YYNGEE in the germline V gene. CDR3 region: CASSVNANEKLFF. Here the CDR3 DNA reads TGTGCCAGCAGCGTAAATGCTAATGAAAAACTGTTTTTT.

The chain links TRBV9 to TRBJ1-3, with D hard to call. The CDR3 covers 15 residues. Trimming left V 3 bases short and J 0 bases short, with 10 bases between. In germline, CDR1 is SGDLS, CDR2 YYNGEE. DNA of the CDR3: TGTGCCAGCAGCGGGATAGGAACCTCTGGAAACACCATATATTTT. It is translated as CASSGIGTSGNTIYF. The full variable domain, its missing parts supplied by reference TRBV9 and TRBJ1-3, is DSGVTQTPKHLITATGQRVTLRCSPRSGDLSVYWYQQSLDQGLQFLIQYYNGEERAKGNILERFSAQQFPDLHSELNLSSLELGDSALYFCASSGIGTSGNTIYFGEGSWLTVV.

CDR3 protein: CASSLSLAGVVYEQYF. For the CDR3, the DNA is TGTGCCAGCAGTTTATCACTAGCGGGAGTGGTCTACGAGCAGTACTTC. This chain links TRBV27 with TRBJ2-7; 11 nucleotides line up with TRBD2. The CDR3 is 16 residues long. V lost 0 bases, J lost 3 bases, and 4 bases stayed unmatched. Germline V gene lookup returns CDR1 MNHEY and CDR2 SMNVEV (reference sequence).

CDR3 residues: CASSPKIYNEQFF. CDR3 coding DNA: TGTGCCAGCAGTCCGAAGATCTACAATGAGCAGTTCTTC. The chain carries TRBV27 and TRBJ2-1; D remains ambiguous. Trimming shortened V by 5 bases and J by 3 bases, and 8 bases separated the two germline ends. Germline loops: CDR1 MNHEY, CDR2 SMNVEV (reference sequence). The CDR3 is 13 residues long.

In its sample, this clone was seen a few times. V is TRBV7-9 and J is TRBJ2-1; D is unresolved. Trimming took 5 bases from V and 7 from J, leaving 24 bases between them. The germline CDR1 and CDR2 sequences are SEHNR and FQNEAQ (reference sequence). CDR3 size: 17 residues. The CDR3 loop is CASSTVPGREKINEQFF. CDR3 sequence (DNA): TGTGCCAGCAGCACAGTACCCGGTAGGGAAAAGATTAATGAGCAGTTCTTC.

This sequence joins TRBV9 and TRBJ2-3; 8 bases fit TRBD2. The CDR3 extends over 17 amino acids. Germline V gene sequence: CDR1 SGDLS, CDR2 YYNGEE. V gave up 0 bases and J gave up 0 bases; unmatched junction bases: 6. For the CDR3, the DNA is TGTGCCAGCAGCGTAGCTATTAGCGGGATCAGCACAGATACGCAGTATTTT. Translated, it gives CASSVAISGISTDTQYF.

In this sample, this clone turned up once. The chain carries TRBV7-9 and TRBJ2-1; D is unresolved. From germline, CDR1 is SEHNR and CDR2 FQNEAQ (reference sequence). Trimming cost V 0 bases and J 7 bases, with 4 bases left between them. The CDR3 loop spans 12 amino acids. CDR3 amino acids: CASSLAINEQFF. Written as DNA, the CDR3 is TGTGCCAGCAGCTTAGCGATTAATGAGCAGTTCTTC.

The chain employs TRBV28 and TRBJ2-7; 7 nucleotides line up with TRBD1. The germline gives CDR1 MDHEN, CDR2 SYDVKM. The CDR3 length is 16 residues. V was pared by 2 bases and J by 2 bases, with 9 bases of the junction left unmatched. CDR3 in amino acids: CASSLRGDRPTYEQYF. CDR3 DNA sequence: TGTGCCAGCAGTTTAAGAGGGGACAGACCAACCTACGAGCAGTACTTC.